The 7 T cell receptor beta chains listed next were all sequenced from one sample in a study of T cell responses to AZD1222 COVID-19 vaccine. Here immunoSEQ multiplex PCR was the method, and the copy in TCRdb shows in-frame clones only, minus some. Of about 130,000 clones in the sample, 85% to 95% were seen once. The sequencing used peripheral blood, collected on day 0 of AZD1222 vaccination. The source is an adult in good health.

In DNA form, the CDR3 reads TGTGCCAGCAGCGTGGACACCAACTATGGCTACACCTTC. This translates into CASSVDTNYGYTF. The rearrangement links TRBV5-8 to TRBJ1-2; a weak D match, TRBD1 (5 bases). Trimming removed 4 bases from V and 2 bases from J, with 9 bases in between. The CDR3 is made up of 13 amino acids. The germline V gene has CDR1 SGHTS and CDR2 YDEGEE.

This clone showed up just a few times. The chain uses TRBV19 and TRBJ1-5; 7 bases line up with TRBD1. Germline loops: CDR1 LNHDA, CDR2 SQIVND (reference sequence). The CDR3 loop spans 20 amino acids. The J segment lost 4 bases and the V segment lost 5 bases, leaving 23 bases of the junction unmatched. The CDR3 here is CASSVRRGRPVTGENQPQHF. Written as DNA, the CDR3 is TGTGCCAGTAGTGTGAGAAGGGGCAGACCGGTAACAGGGGAAAATCAGCCCCAGCATTTT.

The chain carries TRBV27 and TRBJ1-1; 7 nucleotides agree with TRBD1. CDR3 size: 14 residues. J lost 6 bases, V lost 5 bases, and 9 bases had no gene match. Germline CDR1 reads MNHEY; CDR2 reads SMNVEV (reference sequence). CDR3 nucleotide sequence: TGTGCCAGCAGTCGGCTACAGGGGTTGTCTGAAGCTTTCTTT. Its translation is CASSRLQGLSEAFF.

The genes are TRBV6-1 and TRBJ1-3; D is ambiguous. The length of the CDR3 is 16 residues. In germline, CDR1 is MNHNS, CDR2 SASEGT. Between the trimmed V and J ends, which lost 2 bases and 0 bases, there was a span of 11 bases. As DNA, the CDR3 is TGTGCCAGCAGTGAACTCCCCATTTACTCTGGAAACACCATATATTTT. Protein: CASSELPIYSGNTIYF.

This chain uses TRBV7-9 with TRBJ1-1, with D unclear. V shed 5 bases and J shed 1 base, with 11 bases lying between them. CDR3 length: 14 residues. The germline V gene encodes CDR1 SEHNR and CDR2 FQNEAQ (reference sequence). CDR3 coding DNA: TGTGCCAGCAGCCAAGACACGGGGAACACTGAAGCTTTCTTT. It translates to CASSQDTGNTEAFF.

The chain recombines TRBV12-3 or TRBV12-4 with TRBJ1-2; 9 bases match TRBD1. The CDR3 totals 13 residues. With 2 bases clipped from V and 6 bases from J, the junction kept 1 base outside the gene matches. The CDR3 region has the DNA TGTGCCAGCAGTTTAAACAGGGGGCATGGCTACACCTTC. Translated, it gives CASSLNRGHGYTF.

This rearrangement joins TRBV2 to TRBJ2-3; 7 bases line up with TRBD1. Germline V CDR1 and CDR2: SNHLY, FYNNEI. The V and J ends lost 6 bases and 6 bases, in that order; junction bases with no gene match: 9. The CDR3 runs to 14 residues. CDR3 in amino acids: CASRTGPVADTQYF. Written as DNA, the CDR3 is TGTGCCAGCAGGACAGGGCCTGTTGCGGATACGCAGTATTTT. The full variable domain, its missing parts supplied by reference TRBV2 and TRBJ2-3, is EPEVTQTPSHQVTQMGQEVILRCVPISNHLYFYWYRQILGQKVEFLVSFYNNEISEKSEIFDDQFSVERPDGSNFTLKIRSTKLEDSAMYFCASRTGPVADTQYFGPGTRLTVL.